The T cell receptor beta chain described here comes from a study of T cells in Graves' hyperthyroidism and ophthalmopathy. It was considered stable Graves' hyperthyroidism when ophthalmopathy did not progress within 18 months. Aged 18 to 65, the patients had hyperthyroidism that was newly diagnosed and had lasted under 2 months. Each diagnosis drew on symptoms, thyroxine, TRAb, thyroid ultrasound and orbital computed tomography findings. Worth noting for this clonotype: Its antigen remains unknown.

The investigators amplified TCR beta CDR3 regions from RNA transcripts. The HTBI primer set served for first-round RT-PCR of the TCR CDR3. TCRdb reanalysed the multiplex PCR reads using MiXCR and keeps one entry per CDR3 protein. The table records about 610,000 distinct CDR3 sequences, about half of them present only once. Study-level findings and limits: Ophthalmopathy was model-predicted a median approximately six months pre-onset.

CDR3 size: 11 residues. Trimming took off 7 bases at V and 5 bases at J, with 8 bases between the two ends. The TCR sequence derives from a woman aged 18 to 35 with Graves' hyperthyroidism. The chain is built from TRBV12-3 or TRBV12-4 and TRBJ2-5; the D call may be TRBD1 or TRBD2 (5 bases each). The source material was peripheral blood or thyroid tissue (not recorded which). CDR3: CASTGRETQYF. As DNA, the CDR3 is TGTGCCAGCACGGGGCGGGAGACCCAGTACTTC.